This section outlines one T cell receptor (beta chain) sequence together with its context. Only in-frame clones appear in the TCRdb table, and some are missing; sequencing was by immunoSEQ multiplex PCR. The table includes fewer than 85,000 clones, roughly 95% detected once. CDR1 and CDR2 from the germline V gene are SQVTM and ANQGSEA. The CDR3 runs to 14 residues. The V gene end was trimmed by 6 bases and the J gene end by 4 bases; junction bases not matched to a gene: 8. The source of the sample is a study of T cell changes during pregnancy in multiple sclerosis. V usage is TRBV29-1 and J usage is TRBJ2-1; 8 nucleotides align to TRBD1. The receptor was isolated from a female donor with multiple sclerosis, enrolled in a pregnancy study. Sequenced here: peripheral blood, sampled in the second trimester of pregnancy. The CDR3 spells CSVLGQGAYNEQFF. In DNA, the CDR3 is TGCAGCGTCCTCGGACAGGGAGCGTACAATGAGCAGTTCTTC.